The following is a TCR beta chain sequence with its context. The antigen is not known. The data are from a study of T-cell memory formation after mild COVID-19. Study-level results: Shrinking CD4+ clones were chiefly CM and EM; CD8+ ones were chiefly EMRA. SARS-CoV-2 specificity was not confirmed for second-wave clones peaking on day 37. Day 15 to 85 contracting clones showed balanced CD4/CD8; day 15 to 37 expanders favored CD4+.

Trimming cost V 6 bases and J 5 bases; bases outside gene matches: 12. CDR3 size: 14 residues. The germline CDR1 and CDR2 sequences are SQVTM and ANQGSEA. Constant-segment primers were used for 5'RACE, and the resulting TCR alpha and TCR beta cDNA libraries carried sample barcodes and UMIs. TCRdb called the 5' RACE reads again in MiXCR, with one record for every CDR3 protein. This sample has some 250,000 distinct CDR3 sequences, with 15% to 20% found just once. This clonotype originated in a man aged 18 to 29 who had mild COVID-19 (a few samples of this study predate the infection). Cell type and time point are not known. This chain connects TRBV29-1 to TRBJ1-2; 7 nucleotides line up with TRBD1. Specimen: PBMCs or a T cell subset sorted from them (not recorded which). DNA for the CDR3: TGCAGCGTGGGGGACAGTCGGCTGAAGTATGGCTACACCTTC. Translating gives CSVGDSRLKYGYTF.